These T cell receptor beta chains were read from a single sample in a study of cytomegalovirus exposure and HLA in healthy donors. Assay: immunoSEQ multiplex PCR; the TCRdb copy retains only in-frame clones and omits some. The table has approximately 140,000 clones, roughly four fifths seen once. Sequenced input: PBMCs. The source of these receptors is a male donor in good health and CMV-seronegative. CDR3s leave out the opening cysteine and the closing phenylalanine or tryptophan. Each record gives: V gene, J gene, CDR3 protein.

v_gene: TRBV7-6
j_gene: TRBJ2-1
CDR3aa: ASSLVGSVGRGNNEQF

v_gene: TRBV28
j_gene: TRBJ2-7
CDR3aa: ASSPPGQGANEQY

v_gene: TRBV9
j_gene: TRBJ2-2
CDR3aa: ASSVAIPGELF

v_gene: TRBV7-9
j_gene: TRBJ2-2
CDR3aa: SSSLQGITGELF

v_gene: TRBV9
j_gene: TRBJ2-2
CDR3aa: ASSPQTGELTGELF

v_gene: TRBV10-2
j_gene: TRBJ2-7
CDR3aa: ASSATRSHEQY

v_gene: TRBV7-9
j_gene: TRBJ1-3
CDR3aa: ASSIPRSGNTIY

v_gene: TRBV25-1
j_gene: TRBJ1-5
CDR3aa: ASSEPGQGSPDQPQH

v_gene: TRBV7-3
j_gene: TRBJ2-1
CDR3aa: ASSLSSGGSYNEQF

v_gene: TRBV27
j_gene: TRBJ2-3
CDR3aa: ASSPTRGSSSTDTQY

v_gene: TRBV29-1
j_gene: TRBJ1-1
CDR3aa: SVEDLSRAGGSSEAF

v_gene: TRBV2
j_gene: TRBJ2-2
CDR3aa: ASSDSRRSVTGELF

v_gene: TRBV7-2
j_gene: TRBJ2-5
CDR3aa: ASAQGSGSLETQY

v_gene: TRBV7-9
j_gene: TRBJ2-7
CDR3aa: ASSLGQGVSMRISYEQY

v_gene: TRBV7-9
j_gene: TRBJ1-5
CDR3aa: ASSDDSGPWEPQH

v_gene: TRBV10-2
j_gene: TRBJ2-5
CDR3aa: ASKASGAGVRETQY

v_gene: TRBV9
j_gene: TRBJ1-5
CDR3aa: ASSIGTDLQPQH

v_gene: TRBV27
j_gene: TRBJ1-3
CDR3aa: ASSYDGRSGNTIY

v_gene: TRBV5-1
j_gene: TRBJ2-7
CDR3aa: ASSWDRDEQY

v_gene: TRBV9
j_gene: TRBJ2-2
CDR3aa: ASSGRTGNTGELF

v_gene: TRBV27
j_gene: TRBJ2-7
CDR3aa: ASSLGGLRYEQY

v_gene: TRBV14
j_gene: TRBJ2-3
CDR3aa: ASSLGGGKQY

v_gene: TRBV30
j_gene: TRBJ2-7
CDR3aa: AWRGRGQRSSYEQY

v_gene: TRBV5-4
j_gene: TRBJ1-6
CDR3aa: ASSLGTGIGSPLH